This T cell receptor (beta chain) came from a study of long-term antiretroviral therapy in people with HIV. The germline V and J ends were trimmed by 1 base and 0 bases, with 7 bases remaining between them. The germline V gene has CDR1 LGHNA and CDR2 YSLEER. This CDR3 contains 16 residues. Assay version v3.0 of immunoSEQ was used, and it was run at survey level. Using immunoSEQ multiplex PCR, the repertoire was profiled, and TCRdb retains in-frame clones only, with some absent. The repertoire holds 23,000 or so clones, with approximately 93% as singletons. The clonotype was recovered from a woman aged 40 to 55 with HIV. Specimen: unsorted PBMCs, collected 7.6 years after starting antiretroviral therapy. The chain has TRBV4-3 and TRBJ2-6; TRBD2 is a possible D gene (5 bases). The CDR3 region has the DNA TGCGCCAGCAGCCAAGGAGGGAACTCTGGGGCCAACGTCCTGACTTTC. Its translation is CASSQGGNSGANVLTF.